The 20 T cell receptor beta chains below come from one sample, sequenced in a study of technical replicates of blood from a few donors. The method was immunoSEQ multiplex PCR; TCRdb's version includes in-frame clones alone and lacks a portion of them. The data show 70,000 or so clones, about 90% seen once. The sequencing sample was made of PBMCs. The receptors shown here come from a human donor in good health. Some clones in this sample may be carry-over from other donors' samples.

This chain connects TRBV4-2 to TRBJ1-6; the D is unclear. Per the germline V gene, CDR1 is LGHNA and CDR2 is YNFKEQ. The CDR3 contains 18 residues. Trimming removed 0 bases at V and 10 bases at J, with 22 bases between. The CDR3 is CASSQDGPGRRVGSPLHF. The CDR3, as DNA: TGTGCCAGCAGCCAAGATGGGCCCGGCAGGAGGGTGGGATCACCCCTCCACTTT.

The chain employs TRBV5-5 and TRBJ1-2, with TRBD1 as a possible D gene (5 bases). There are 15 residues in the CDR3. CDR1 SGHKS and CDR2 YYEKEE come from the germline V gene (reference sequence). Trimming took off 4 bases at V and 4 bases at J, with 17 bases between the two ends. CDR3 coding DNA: TGTGCCAGCAGCCCCCAGGGAAACCAAGGCTATGGCTACACCTTC. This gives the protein CASSPQGNQGYGYTF.

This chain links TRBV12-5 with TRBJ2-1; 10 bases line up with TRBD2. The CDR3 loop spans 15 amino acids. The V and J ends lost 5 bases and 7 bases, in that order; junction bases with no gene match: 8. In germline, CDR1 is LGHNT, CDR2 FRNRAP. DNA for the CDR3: TGTGCTAGTGGTCGCTGGACTAGCGGAAGTAATGAGCAGTTCTTC. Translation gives CASGRWTSGSNEQFF.

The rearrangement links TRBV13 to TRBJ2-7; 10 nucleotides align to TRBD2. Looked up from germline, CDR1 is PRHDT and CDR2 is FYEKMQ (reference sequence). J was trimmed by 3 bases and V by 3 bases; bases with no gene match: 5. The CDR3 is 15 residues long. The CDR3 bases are TGTGCCAGCAGCTTCATTAGCGGGGGGTTCTACGAGCAGTACTTC. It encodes CASSFISGGFYEQYF.

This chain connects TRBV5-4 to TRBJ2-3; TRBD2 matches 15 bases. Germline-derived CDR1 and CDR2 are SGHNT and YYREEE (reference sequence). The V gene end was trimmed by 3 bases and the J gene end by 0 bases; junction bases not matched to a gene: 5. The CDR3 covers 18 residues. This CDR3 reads CASSSGLAGGTSTDTQYF. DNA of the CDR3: TGTGCCAGCAGCTCCGGACTAGCGGGGGGGACTAGCACAGATACGCAGTATTTT. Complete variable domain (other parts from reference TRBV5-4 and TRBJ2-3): ETGVTQSPTHLIKTRGQQVTLRCSSQSGHNTVSWYQQALGQGPQFIFQYYREEENGRGNFPPRFSGLQFPNYSSELNVNALELDDSALYLCASSSGLAGGTSTDTQYFGPGTRLTVL.

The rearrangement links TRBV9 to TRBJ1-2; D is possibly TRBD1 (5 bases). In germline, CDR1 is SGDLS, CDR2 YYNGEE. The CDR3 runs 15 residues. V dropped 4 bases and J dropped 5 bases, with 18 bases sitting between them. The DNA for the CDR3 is TGTGCCAGCAGCCCCGATGGCAGGGCGTTATATGGCTACACCTTC. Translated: CASSPDGRALYGYTF.

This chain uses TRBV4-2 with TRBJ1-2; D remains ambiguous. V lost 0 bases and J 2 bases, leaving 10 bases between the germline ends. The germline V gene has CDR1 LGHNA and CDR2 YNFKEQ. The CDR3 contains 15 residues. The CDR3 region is CASSQETGRNYGYTF. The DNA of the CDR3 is TGTGCCAGCAGCCAAGAAACCGGGAGAAACTATGGCTACACCTTC.

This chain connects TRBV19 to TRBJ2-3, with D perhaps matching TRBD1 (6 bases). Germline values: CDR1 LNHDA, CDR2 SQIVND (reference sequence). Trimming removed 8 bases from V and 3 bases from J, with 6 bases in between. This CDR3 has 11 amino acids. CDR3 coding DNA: TGTGCCAGTGGACAGACAGATACGCAGTATTTT. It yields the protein CASGQTDTQYF.

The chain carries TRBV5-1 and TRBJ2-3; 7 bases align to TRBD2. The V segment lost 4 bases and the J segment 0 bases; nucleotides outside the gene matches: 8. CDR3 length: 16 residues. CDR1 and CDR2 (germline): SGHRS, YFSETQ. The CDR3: CASSPEGGSSTDTQYF. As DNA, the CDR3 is TGCGCCAGCAGCCCGGAGGGCGGGAGTAGCACAGATACGCAGTATTTT.

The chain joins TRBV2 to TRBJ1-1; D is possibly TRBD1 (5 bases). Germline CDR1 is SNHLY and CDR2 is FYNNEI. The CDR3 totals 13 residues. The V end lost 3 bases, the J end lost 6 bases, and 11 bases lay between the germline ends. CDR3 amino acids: CASSDREFSEAFF. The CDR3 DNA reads TGTGCCAGCAGTGACAGGGAATTCTCTGAAGCTTTCTTT.

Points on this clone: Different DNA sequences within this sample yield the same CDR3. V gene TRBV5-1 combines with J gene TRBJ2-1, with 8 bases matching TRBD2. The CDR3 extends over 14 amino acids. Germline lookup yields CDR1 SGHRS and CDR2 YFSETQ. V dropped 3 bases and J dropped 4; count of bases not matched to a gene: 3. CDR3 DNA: TGCGCCAGCAGCTCCTCGGGGGGGTACAATGAGCAGTTCTTC. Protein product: CASSSSGGYNEQFF. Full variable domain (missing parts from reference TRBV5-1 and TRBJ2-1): KAGVTQTPRYLIKTRGQQVTLSCSPISGHRSVSWYQQTPGQGLQFLFEYFSETQRNKGNFPGRFSGRQFSNSRSEMNVSTLELGDSALYLCASSSSGGYNEQFFGPGTRLTVL.

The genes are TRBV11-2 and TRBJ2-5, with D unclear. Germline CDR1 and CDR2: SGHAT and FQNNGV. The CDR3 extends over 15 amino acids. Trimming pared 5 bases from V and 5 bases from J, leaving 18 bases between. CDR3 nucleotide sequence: TGTGCCAGCAGCCTTTCCCACTCTGGCAGGGAGACCCAGTACTTC. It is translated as CASSLSHSGRETQYF.

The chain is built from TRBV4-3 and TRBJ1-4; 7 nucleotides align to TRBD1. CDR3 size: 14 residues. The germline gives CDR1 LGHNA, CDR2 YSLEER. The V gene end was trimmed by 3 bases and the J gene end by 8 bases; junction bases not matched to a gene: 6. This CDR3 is CASSQTEGAEKLFF. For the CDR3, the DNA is TGCGCCAGCAGCCAGACGGAGGGGGCCGAAAAACTGTTTTTT.

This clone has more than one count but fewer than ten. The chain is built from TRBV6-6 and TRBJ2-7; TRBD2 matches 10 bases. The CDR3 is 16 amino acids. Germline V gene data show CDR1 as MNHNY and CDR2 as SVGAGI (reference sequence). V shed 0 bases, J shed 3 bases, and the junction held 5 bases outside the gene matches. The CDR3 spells CASSYSASGRVYEQYF. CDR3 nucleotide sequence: TGTGCCAGCAGTTACTCTGCTAGCGGGAGAGTCTACGAGCAGTACTTC.

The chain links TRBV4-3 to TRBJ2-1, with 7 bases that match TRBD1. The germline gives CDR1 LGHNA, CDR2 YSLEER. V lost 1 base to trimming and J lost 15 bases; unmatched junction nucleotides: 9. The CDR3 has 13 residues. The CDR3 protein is CASSQGSPGQLFF. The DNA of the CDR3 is TGCGCCAGCAGCCAAGGTTCGCCGGGACAGTTGTTCTTC.

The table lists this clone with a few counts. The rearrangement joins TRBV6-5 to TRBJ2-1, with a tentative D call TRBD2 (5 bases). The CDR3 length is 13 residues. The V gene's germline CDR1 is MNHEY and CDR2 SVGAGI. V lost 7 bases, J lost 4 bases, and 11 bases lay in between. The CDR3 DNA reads TGTGCCAGCATGGGCGGGCGGTACAATGAGCAGTTCTTC. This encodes CASMGGRYNEQFF.

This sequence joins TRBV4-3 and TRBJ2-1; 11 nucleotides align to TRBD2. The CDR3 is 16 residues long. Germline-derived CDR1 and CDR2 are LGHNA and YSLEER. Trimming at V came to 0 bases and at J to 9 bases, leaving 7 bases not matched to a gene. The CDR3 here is CASSQDPLAGAGEQFF. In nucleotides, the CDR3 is TGCGCCAGCAGCCAAGATCCACTAGCGGGGGCAGGTGAGCAGTTCTTC.

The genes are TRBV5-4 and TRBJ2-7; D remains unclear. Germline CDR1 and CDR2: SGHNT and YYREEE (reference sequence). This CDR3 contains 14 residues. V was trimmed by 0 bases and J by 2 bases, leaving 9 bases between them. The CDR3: CASSLDQNTYEQYF. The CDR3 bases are TGTGCCAGCAGCTTGGACCAGAACACCTACGAGCAGTACTTC.

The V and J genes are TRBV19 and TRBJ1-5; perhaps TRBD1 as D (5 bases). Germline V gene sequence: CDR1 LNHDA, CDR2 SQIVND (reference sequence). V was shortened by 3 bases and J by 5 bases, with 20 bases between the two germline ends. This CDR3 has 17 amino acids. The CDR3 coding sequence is TGTGCCAGTAGTATGAGCCGGTCCGGGGGTCGGGATCAGCCCCAGCATTTT. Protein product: CASSMSRSGGRDQPQHF.

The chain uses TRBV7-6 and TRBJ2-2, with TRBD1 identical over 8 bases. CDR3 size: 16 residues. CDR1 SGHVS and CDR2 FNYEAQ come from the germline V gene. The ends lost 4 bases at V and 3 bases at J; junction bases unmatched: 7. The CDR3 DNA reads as TGTGCCAGCAGCTCCCTGGACAGGGAGGACACCGGGGAGCTGTTTTTT. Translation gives CASSSLDREDTGELFF.